Below are 17 T cell receptor beta chains sequenced from a single sample in a study of blood T cell repertoires in COVID-19. The protocol was immunoSEQ multiplex PCR, while the TCRdb copy is restricted to in-frame clones and leaves out a portion. Of about 81,000 clones in the sample, roughly 90% were seen once. Sequencing was carried out using PBMCs or T cells enriched from blood (not recorded which). These receptors were collected from a woman in her fifties or sixties with acute COVID-19.

The rearrangement joins TRBV5-1 to TRBJ1-1; TRBD1 is a possible D gene (5 bases). V gave up 3 bases and J gave up 0 bases, with 6 bases separating them. CDR1 SGHRS and CDR2 YFSETQ come from the germline V gene. The CDR3 extends over 13 amino acids. CDR3 bases: TGCGCCAGCAGCTCGACAGTGAACACTGAAGCTTTCTTT. It encodes CASSSTVNTEAFF.

This clone has just a few counts. V gene TRBV5-1 combines with J gene TRBJ1-4, with D possibly TRBD1 on 5 matching bases. Trimming shortened V by 4 bases and J by 2 bases, and 9 bases separated the two germline ends. Germline-derived CDR1 and CDR2 are SGHRS and YFSETQ. The CDR3 totals 14 residues. The DNA of the CDR3 is TGCGCCAGCAGCCAAGGGGCCACTAATGAAAAACTGTTTTTT. Its protein product is CASSQGATNEKLFF.

The rearrangement links TRBV6-5 to TRBJ1-6, with 7 bases identical to TRBD1. V gave up 1 base and J gave up 8 bases; unmatched junction bases: 5. From germline, CDR1 is MNHEY and CDR2 SVGAGI. The CDR3 is 15 residues long. The CDR3 nucleotides are TGTGCCAGCAGTTACTTCCAGGGGGTAGATTCACCCCTCCACTTT. Translated, it gives CASSYFQGVDSPLHF.

In the case of this clone: Additional DNA sequences in this sample encode the identical CDR3. The chain is built from TRBV18 and TRBJ2-7; D might be TRBD2 (5 bases). Germline V CDR1 and CDR2: KGHSH, LQKENI. The ends were cut back, 3 bases at V and 2 bases at J, with 8 bases in the middle. This CDR3 is 13 amino acids long. As DNA, the CDR3 is TGTGCCAGCTCACCCGGGGAAACCTACGAGCAGTACTTC. This codes for CASSPGETYEQYF.

The chain recombines TRBV11-3 with TRBJ2-7; no clear D. The ends were cut back, 6 bases at V and 2 bases at J, with 17 bases in the middle. This CDR3 is 15 amino acids long. Germline assignment: CDR1 SGHNT and CDR2 YENEEA. CDR3 in amino acids: CASSPQRVQPYEQYF. CDR3 coding DNA: TGTGCCAGCAGTCCACAGAGAGTGCAACCCTACGAGCAGTACTTC.

The chain uses TRBV10-3 and TRBJ1-2; D call uncertain. The V gene lost 2 bases and the J gene lost 8 bases, with 9 bases spanning the gap. Looked up from germline, CDR1 is ENHRY and CDR2 is SYGVKD. The CDR3 runs to 12 residues. CDR3 loop: CAISEPQLGYTF. The CDR3 coding sequence is TGTGCCATCAGTGAGCCCCAACTGGGCTACACCTTC.

The count of this clone is one. This rearrangement joins TRBV6-5 to TRBJ2-1; D is unclear. The germline V gene has CDR1 MNHEY and CDR2 SVGAGI. Trimming removed 4 bases at V and 4 bases at J, with 8 bases between. The CDR3 contains 13 residues. The CDR3 nucleotides read TGTGCCAGCAGTTCCCCGCGTTACAATGAGCAGTTCTTC. It encodes CASSSPRYNEQFF.

This clone was seen a handful of times. This chain connects TRBV3-1 (or the pseudogene TRBV3-2) to TRBJ1-1; 7 bases match TRBD1. The germline CDR1 and CDR2 sequences are LGHDT and YNNKEL (reference sequence). The CDR3 has 13 residues. The trim removed 0 bases at V and 9 bases at J, leaving 4 bases unmatched. The CDR3, as DNA: TGTGCCAGCAGCCAAGAAGGGACAGAAAAAGCTTTCTTT. Translation: CASSQEGTEKAFF.

This sequence joins TRBV5-1 and TRBJ1-2; 8 bases are shared with TRBD1. After removal of 4 bases from V and 2 bases from J, the junction contained 4 bases not matched to a gene. The CDR3 sequence is 14 residues long. Looked up from germline, CDR1 is SGHRS and CDR2 is YFSETQ. CDR3 nucleotides: TGCGCCAGCAGCGTCGGACAGGGAAACTATGGCTACACCTTC. Its protein product is CASSVGQGNYGYTF.

The chain is built from TRBV12-3 or TRBV12-4 and TRBJ1-2; D may be TRBD1 (6 bases). Trimming shortened V by 4 bases and J by 8 bases, and 11 bases separated the two germline ends. The CDR3 is 12 residues long. In nucleotides, the CDR3 is TGTGCCAGCAGTTATGCAGGGGACGGCTACACCTTC. It is translated as CASSYAGDGYTF.

The chain carries TRBV7-9 and TRBJ1-2; possibly TRBD1 for D (5 bases). Germline-derived CDR1 and CDR2 are SEHNR and FQNEAQ (reference sequence). Trimming removed 0 bases from V and 2 bases from J, with 13 bases in between. The CDR3 length is 16 residues. The CDR3: CASSLAGGSGNYGYTF. The CDR3 DNA is TGTGCCAGCAGCTTAGCGGGGGGGAGCGGGAACTATGGCTACACCTTC.

The gene calls are TRBV10-3 and TRBJ1-2; D gene unclear. The CDR3 sequence is 14 residues long. Germline V gives CDR1 ENHRY, CDR2 SYGVKD. The V and J ends lost 0 bases and 2 bases respectively, with 7 bases between them. CDR3 nucleotide sequence: TGTGCCATCAGTGAGTCCGCTCAGAACTATGGCTACACCTTC. This encodes CAISESAQNYGYTF.

V and J are TRBV27 and TRBJ2-5; no clear D. Looked up from germline, CDR1 is MNHEY and CDR2 is SMNVEV (reference sequence). The CDR3 has 13 amino acids. Trimming removed 5 bases at V and 0 bases at J, with 7 bases between. CDR3 protein: CASSQHHQETQYF. The DNA of the CDR3 is TGTGCCAGCAGTCAACATCACCAAGAGACCCAGTACTTC.

The CDR3 protein is CASSHLGMGGSADTQYF. The CDR3, as DNA: TGTGCCAGCAGCCACTTGGGGATGGGCGGGAGTGCAGATACGCAGTATTTT. The gene calls are TRBV27 and TRBJ2-3, with TRBD2 matching over 7 bases. From germline, CDR1 is MNHEY and CDR2 SMNVEV (reference sequence). V lost 6 bases and J lost 4; bases outside the gene matches: 16. This CDR3 contains 17 residues.

V and J are TRBV18 and TRBJ2-1, with TRBD1 matching over 9 bases. Trimming removed 3 bases from V and 2 bases from J; junction bases left unmatched: 5. Germline V gives CDR1 KGHSH, CDR2 LQKENI. CDR3 length: 16 residues. The CDR3 spells CASSPPGTGTYNEQFF. In DNA form, the CDR3 reads TGTGCCAGCTCACCTCCCGGGACAGGGACCTACAATGAGCAGTTCTTC.

This chain uses TRBV21-1 with TRBJ2-4; the table's D gene call, TRBD1, was not cross checked with the DNA. TRBV21-1 is reported as a pseudogene. CDR3 size: 14 residues. This CDR3 is CASSIGTVQNIQYF. The CDR3 region has the DNA TGTGCCAGCAGCATAGGGACAGTTCAAAACATTCAGTACTTC.

V is TRBV7-9 and J is TRBJ2-1; maybe TRBD1 (5 bases). V was cut by 5 bases and J by 7 bases, with 18 bases left in between. The CDR3 is made up of 15 amino acids. Germline V gene data show CDR1 as SEHNR and CDR2 as FQNEAQ (reference sequence). This CDR3 is CASSLTTSRDNEQFF. DNA for the CDR3: TGTGCCAGCAGCCTTACTACCTCCAGGGATAATGAGCAGTTCTTC.